Sequencing of this T cell receptor (beta chain) was carried out in a study of memory CD4+ T cells and cytomegalovirus serostatus. Study-wide points: About 40% of the roughly 160 known CMV-associated TCRbeta sequences appeared in CD4+ memory.

This table comes from immunoSEQ multiplex PCR, and its TCRdb copy is limited to in-frame clones, with some not included. This repertoire shows under 40,000 clones, about 80% found once; its top ten account for 5.3%. The CDR3 has 14 residues. CDR1 SGDLS and CDR2 YYNGEE come from the germline V gene. Between the trimmed V and J ends, which lost 0 bases and 8 bases, there was a span of 11 bases. This clone was seen just once. The antigen remains unidentified. The sort gate was single viable CD3+CD4+CD8-CD45RO+ cells for memory CD4+ T cells. CMV serostatus came from serum IgG against pp150, pp28, p38, p52.

The V call is TRBV9, the J call TRBJ1-4; a weak D match, TRBD1 (5 bases). This sequence was found in an adult in good health and CMV-seropositive. Sequenced: memory CD4+ T cells from blood. CDR3: CASSVASGNEKLFF. The CDR3 region has the DNA TGTGCCAGCAGCGTAGCTTCAGGGAACGAAAAACTGTTTTTT.